This T cell receptor beta chain was recorded in a study of T cells expressing NK-cell markers. Making the TCR beta cDNA relied on 5'RACE template switching with UMIs. No DNA is given; TCRdb re-called the 5' RACE reads and lists each CDR3 protein once. Its clone listing holds 500,000 to 700,000 distinct CDR3 sequences. The V gene's germline CDR1 is SGHNT and CDR2 YYREEE (reference sequence). The CDR3 totals 16 residues. This TCR was sampled from a man aged 18 to 35 in good health. Sequenced: blood T cells: a sorted CD56 or NKG2C T cell subset, CD4+ or CD8+ T cells, or bulk PBMC T cells (not recorded which). The chain links TRBV5-4 to TRBJ2-1; the D gene TCRdb calls, TRBD2, cannot be checked with no DNA. CDR3 amino acids: CASSLPEGGSYNEQFF.